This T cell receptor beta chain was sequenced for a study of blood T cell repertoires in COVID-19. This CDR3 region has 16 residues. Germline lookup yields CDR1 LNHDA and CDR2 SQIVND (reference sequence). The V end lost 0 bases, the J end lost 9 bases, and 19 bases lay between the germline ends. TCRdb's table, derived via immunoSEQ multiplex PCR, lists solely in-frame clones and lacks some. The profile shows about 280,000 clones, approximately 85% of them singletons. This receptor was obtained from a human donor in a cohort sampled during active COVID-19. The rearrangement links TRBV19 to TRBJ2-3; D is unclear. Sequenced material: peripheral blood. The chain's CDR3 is CASSIDSRGSTSTQYF. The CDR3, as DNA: TGTGCCAGTAGTATAGATTCTAGAGGCAGTACGTCCACGCAGTATTTT. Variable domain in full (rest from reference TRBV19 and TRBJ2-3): DGGITQSPKYLFRKEGQNVTLSCEQNLNHDAMYWYRQDPGQGLRLIYYSQIVNDFQKGDIAEGYSVSREKKESFPLTVTSAQKNPTAFYLCASSIDSRGSTSTQYFGPGTRLTVL.